What follows are 8 T cell receptor beta chains derived from one specimen sequenced in a study of a mutant IDH1 vaccine in newly diagnosed glioma. This sample's time point: baseline, week 1 (first vaccination visit). Treatment defined: pre-vaccination baseline after standard-of-care therapy. Measured with immunoSEQ multiplex PCR; TCRdb has only the in-frame clones, and not every one. The profile covers 50,000 to 75,000 clones, with 80% to 95% appearing a single time and roughly 2.7% taken by the ten largest. The material was PBMCs, obtained from a glioma patient treated with radiotherapy, temozolomide or both. The receptor source for this set is a man aged 50-59 years with glioma.

The V gene is TRBV7-9, the J gene TRBJ1-6; TRBD1 aligns across 8 bases. Trimming took 5 bases from V and 4 from J; bases not matched to a gene: 4. From germline, CDR1 is SEHNR and CDR2 FQNEAQ (reference sequence). CDR3 length equals 15 residues. The CDR3 coding sequence is TGTGCCAGCAGCCGAGACAGGGGATATAATTCACCCCTCCACTTT. Protein product: CASSRDRGYNSPLHF.

This rearrangement joins TRBV29-1 to TRBJ2-7; D not resolved. V lost 0 bases to trimming and J lost 3 bases, with 9 bases between them. The CDR3 consists of 13 residues. CDR1 and CDR2 (germline): SQVTM, ANQGSEA. In DNA form, the CDR3 reads TGCAGCGTTGAAGATGGGAACCACTACGAGCAGTACTTC. Its protein product is CSVEDGNHYEQYF.

The gene calls are TRBV5-6 and TRBJ2-2, with D perhaps assigned TRBD1 or TRBD2 (5 bases each). V lost 6 bases and J lost 3, with 12 bases in between. The CDR3 consists of 14 residues. Germline V gene data show CDR1 as SGHDT and CDR2 as YYEEEE. CDR3 protein: CASIRGVDTGELFF. CDR3 DNA: TGTGCCAGCATTCGAGGGGTTGACACCGGGGAGCTGTTTTTT.

This clone was picked up a small number of times. The chain has TRBV6-5 and TRBJ2-7; D tentatively reads TRBD1 or TRBD2 (6 bases each). There are 12 residues in the CDR3. CDR1 is MNHEY, CDR2 SVGAGI, per germline. V lost 6 bases and J lost 7, with 13 bases in between. The CDR3 region is CASRQGLGEQYF. DNA of the CDR3: TGTGCCAGCAGACAGGGACTGGGGGAGCAGTACTTC.

This chain connects TRBV27 to TRBJ1-1; 8 nucleotides align to TRBD1. The CDR3 loop spans 12 amino acids. V dropped 4 bases and J dropped 11; count of bases not matched to a gene: 6. CDR1 and CDR2 (germline): MNHEY, SMNVEV (reference sequence). Here the CDR3 reads CASSSLQGAAFF. CDR3 bases: TGTGCCAGCAGTTCTCTCCAGGGGGCCGCTTTCTTT.

This chain connects TRBV9 to TRBJ2-5; TRBD2 agrees at 8 bases. Germline CDR1 SGDLS, CDR2 YYNGEE. The junction had 14 bases not matched to a gene; V was cut back by 3 bases and J by 1 base. This CDR3 comprises 18 residues. CDR3 sequence (DNA): TGTGCCAGCAGCGGTAGACCGGGATTCGGGGGGGGCCAAGAGACCCAGTACTTC. Residues: CASSGRPGFGGGQETQYF.

The chain links TRBV18 to TRBJ1-1; D uncertain. The CDR3 has 15 amino acids. Germline CDR1 KGHSH, CDR2 LQKENI. The V end was cut by 3 bases, the J end by 5 bases, with 16 bases between. This chain's CDR3 is CASSPNVGSGTEAFF. As DNA, the CDR3 is TGTGCCAGCTCACCGAACGTAGGTTCGGGGACTGAAGCTTTCTTT.

The genes are TRBV10-1 and TRBJ2-1, with TRBD2 identical over 11 bases. The CDR3 length is 15 residues. Germline CDR1 WNHNN, CDR2 SYGVQD (reference sequence). V was clipped by 5 bases and J by 2 bases; unmatched bases: 2. CDR3 coding DNA: TGCGCCAGCAGTATAGCGGGGGGGCCCTACAATGAGCAGTTCTTC. Translated, it gives CASSIAGGPYNEQFF.